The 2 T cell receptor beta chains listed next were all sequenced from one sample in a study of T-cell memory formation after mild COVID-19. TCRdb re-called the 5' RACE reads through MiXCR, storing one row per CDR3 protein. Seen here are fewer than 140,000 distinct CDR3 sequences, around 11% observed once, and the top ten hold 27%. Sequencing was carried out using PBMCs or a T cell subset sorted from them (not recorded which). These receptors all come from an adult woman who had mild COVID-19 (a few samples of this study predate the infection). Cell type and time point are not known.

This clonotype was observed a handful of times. The CDR3 here is CASSLPGPRVEQYF. CDR3 DNA: TGTGCCAGCAGTTTGCCCGGCCCCCGCGTTGAGCAGTACTTC. The V call is TRBV12-3 or TRBV12-4, the J call TRBJ2-7, with D unclear. This CDR3 comprises 14 residues. V lost 3 bases to trimming and J lost 7 bases, with 16 bases between them.

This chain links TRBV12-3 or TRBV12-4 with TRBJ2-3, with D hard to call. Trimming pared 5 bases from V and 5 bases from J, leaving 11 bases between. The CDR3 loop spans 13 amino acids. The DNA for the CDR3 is TGTGCCAGCAGTCTCCCTGGCGGAGATACGCAGTATTTT. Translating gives CASSLPGGDTQYF.